This TCR beta chain appears in the sequencing data of a study of control samples from healthy donors and cancer patients (dated by TCRdb to the early 2020s). The library was prepared using the immunoSEQ multiplex PCR assay. Drawn from immuneACCESS, this table holds only the in-frame rearrangements with V and J called that TCRdb kept. Clones are partly lost; checked studies trace under half to an unresolved V gene and leave the rest unexplained. This sample holds some 120,000 clones; about 95% were observed only once. Together, the top ten hold 3.6% of the sample. At the junction V is shortened by 1 base and J by 0 bases, with 13 bases in between. Based on the germline V gene, the CDR1 and CDR2 sequences are LGHNA and YNFKEQ. The CDR3 goes from the cysteine to the phenylalanine over 18 residues. Only CDR3 DNA remains: 54 bases, in frame from the first base. Points on this clone: Its antigen remains undetermined. No much larger clone is present one base from it, and per-base qualities are unavailable.

The chain links TRBV4-2 with TRBJ1-6; the D gene cannot be named for sure. This TCR was sampled from a man younger than 45 in good health. Material: blood. The CDR3 here reads CASSQGPASGSYNSPLHF. The sequenced DNA is TGTGCCAGCAGCCAAGGACCCGCGTCAGGCTCCTATAATTCACCCCTCCACTTT.